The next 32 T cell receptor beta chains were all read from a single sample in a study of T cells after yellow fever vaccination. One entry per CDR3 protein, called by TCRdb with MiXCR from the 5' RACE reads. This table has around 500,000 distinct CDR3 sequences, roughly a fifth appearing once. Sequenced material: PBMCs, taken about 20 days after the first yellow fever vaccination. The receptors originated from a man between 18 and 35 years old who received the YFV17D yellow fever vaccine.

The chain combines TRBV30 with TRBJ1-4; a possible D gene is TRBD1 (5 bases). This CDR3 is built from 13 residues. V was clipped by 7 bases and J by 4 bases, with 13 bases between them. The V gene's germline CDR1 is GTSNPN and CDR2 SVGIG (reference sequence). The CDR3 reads CASSGPYNEKLFF. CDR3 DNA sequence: TGTGCCTCCTCGGGACCCTATAATGAAAAACTGTTTTTT.

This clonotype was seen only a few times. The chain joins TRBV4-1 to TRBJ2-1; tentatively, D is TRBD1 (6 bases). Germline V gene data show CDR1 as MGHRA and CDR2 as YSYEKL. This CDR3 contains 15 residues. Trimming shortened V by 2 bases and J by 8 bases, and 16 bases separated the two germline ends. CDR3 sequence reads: CASSQSGQTWDEQFF. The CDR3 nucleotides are TGCGCCAGCAGCCAATCAGGACAGACTTGGGATGAGCAGTTCTTC.

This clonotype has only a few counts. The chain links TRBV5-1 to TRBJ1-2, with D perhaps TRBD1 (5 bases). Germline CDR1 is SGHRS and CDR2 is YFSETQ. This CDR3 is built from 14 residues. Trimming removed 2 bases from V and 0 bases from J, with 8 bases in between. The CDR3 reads CASSFAQANYGYTF. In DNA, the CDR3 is TGCGCCAGCAGCTTTGCACAGGCTAACTATGGCTACACCTTC.

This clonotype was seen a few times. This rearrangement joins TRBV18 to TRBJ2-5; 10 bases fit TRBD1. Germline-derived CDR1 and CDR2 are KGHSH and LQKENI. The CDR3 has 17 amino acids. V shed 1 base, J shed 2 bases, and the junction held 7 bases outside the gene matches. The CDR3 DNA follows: TGTGCCAGCTCACCACGGTGGACAGGGGGAAGTCAAGAGACCCAGTACTTC. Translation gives CASSPRWTGGSQETQYF.

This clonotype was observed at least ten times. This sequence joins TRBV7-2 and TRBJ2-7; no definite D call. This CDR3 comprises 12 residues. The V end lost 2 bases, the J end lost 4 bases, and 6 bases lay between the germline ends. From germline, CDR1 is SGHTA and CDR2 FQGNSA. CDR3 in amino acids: CASSLLGYEQYF. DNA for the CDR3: TGTGCCAGCAGCTTACTGGGGTACGAGCAGTACTTC.

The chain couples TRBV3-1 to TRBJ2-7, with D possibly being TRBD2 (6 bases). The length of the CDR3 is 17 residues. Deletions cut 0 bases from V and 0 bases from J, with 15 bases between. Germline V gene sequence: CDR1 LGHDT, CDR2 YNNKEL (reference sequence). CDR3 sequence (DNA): TGTGCCAGCAGCCAAGAATTGATGGGGGGATTCTCCTACGAGCAGTACTTC. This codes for CASSQELMGGFSYEQYF.

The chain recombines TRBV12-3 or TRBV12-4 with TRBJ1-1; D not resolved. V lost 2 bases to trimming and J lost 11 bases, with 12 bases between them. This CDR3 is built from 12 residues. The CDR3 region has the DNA TGTGCCAGCAGTTTACGAGGAGGTGTGGCTTTCTTT. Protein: CASSLRGGVAFF.

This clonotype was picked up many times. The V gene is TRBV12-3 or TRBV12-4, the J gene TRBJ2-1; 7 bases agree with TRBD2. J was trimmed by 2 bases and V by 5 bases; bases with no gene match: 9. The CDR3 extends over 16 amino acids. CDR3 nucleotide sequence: TGTGCCAGCAGTCCCCGTGGTGGGGGGGCCTACAATGAGCAGTTCTTC. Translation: CASSPRGGGAYNEQFF.

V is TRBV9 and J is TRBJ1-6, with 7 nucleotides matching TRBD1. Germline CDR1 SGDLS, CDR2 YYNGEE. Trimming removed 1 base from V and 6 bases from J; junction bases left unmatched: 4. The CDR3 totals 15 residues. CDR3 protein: CASSVTGAGNSPLHF. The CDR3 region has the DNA TGTGCCAGCAGCGTAACAGGGGCGGGTAATTCACCCCTCCACTTT.

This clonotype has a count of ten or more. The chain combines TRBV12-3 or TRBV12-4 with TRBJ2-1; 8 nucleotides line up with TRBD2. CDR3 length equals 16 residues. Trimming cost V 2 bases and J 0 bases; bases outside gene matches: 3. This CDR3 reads CASSLSGGSSYNEQFF. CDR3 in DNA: TGTGCCAGCAGTTTAAGCGGGGGAAGCTCCTACAATGAGCAGTTCTTC.

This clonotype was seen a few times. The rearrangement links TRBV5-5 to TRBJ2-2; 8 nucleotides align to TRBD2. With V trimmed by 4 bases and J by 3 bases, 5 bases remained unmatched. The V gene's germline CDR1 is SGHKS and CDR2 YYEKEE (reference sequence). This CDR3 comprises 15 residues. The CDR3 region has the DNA TGTGCCAGCAGCGCCGGGGGGGCCTACACCGGGGAGCTGTTTTTT. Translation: CASSAGGAYTGELFF.

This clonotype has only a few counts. In nucleotides, the CDR3 is TGCAGTGCAGGGACAGTACACACCGGGGAGCTGTTTTTT. Translation: CSAGTVHTGELFF. The chain combines TRBV20-1 with TRBJ2-2; 7 positions agree with TRBD1. This CDR3 is 13 amino acids long. V gave up 6 bases and J gave up 3 bases; unmatched junction bases: 4. Germline CDR1 is DFQATT and CDR2 is SNEGSKA (reference sequence).

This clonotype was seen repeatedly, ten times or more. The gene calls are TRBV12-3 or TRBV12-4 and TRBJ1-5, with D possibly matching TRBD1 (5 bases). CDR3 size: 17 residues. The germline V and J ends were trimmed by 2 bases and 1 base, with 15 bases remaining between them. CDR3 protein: CASSLSGWGKSNQPQHF. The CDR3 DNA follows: TGTGCCAGCAGTTTATCGGGTTGGGGGAAGAGCAATCAGCCCCAGCATTTT.

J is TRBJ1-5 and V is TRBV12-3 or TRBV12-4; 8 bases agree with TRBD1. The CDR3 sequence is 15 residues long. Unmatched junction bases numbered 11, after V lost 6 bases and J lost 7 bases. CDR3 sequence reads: CASRGGQGALQPQHF. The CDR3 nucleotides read TGTGCCAGCAGAGGAGGTCAGGGGGCTTTGCAGCCCCAGCATTTT.

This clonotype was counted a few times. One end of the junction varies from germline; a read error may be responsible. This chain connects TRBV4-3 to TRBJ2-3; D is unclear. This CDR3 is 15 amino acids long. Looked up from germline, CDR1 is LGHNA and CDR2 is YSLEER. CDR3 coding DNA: TGCGTCAGCAGCCAAGATCGGCAGGTAACAGATACGCAGTATTTT. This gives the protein CVSSQDRQVTDTQYF.

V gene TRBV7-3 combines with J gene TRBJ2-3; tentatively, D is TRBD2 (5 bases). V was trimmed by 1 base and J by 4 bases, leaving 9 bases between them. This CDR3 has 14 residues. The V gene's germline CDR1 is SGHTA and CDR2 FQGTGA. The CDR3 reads CASSLNERPDTQYF. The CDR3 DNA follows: TGTGCCAGCAGCTTAAACGAGCGGCCAGATACGCAGTATTTT.

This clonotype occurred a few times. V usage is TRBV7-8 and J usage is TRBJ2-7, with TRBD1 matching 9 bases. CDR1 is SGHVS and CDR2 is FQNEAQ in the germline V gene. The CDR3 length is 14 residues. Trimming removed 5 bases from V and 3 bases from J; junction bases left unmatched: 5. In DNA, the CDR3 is TGTGCCAGCAGCCTTGGGACAGGGATCTACGAGCAGTACGTC. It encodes CASSLGTGIYEQYV.

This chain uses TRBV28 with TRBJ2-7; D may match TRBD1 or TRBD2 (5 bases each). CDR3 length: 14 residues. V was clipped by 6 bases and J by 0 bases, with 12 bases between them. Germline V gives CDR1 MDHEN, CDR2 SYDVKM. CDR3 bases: TGTGCCAGCAGCCCATCGGGGCCCTCCTACGAGCAGTACGTC. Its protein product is CASSPSGPSYEQYV.

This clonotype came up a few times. The CDR3 DNA is TGCAGCGTTATCAGGCGACAGAACACTGAAGCTTTCTTT. This gives the protein CSVIRRQNTEAFF. The chain employs TRBV29-1 and TRBJ1-1; D uncertain. CDR3 length equals 13 residues. Germline V gives CDR1 SQVTM, CDR2 ANQGSEA. V was trimmed by 5 bases and J by 1 base, leaving 11 bases between them. The whole variable domain, remainder taken from reference TRBV29-1 and TRBJ1-1, is SAVISQKPSRDICQRGTSLTIQCQVDSQVTMMFWYRQQPGQSLTLIATANQGSEATYESGFVIDKFPISRPNLTFSTLTVSNMSPEDSSIYLCSVIRRQNTEAFFGQGTRLTVV.

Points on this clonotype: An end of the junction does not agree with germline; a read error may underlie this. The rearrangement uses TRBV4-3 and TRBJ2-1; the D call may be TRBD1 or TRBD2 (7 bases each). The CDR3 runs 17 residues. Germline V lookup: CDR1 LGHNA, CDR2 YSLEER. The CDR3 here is CACSQALGGTVYNEQFF. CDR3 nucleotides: TGCGCCTGCAGCCAAGCACTGGGGGGGACAGTTTACAATGAGCAGTTCTTC.

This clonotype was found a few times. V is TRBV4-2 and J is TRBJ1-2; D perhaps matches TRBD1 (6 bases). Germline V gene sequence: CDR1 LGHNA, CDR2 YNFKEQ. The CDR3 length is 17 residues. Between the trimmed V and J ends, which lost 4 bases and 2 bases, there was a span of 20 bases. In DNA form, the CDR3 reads TGTGCCAGCAGCCGGGGGGGCGGGAGAGGTCAGAACTATGGCTACACCTTC. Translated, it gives CASSRGGGRGQNYGYTF.

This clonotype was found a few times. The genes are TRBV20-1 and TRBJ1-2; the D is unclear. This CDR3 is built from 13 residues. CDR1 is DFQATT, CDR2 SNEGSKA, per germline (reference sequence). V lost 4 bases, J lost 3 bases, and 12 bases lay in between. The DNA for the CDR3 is TGCAGTGCTATCATGCCGCGCCACTATGGCTACACCTTC. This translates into CSAIMPRHYGYTF.

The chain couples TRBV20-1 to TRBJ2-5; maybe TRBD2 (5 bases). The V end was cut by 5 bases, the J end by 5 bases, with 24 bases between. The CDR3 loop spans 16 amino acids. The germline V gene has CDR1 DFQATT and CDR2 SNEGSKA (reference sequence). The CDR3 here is CSAGPEFGLPRETQYF. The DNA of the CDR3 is TGCAGTGCTGGGCCGGAGTTTGGACTCCCGAGGGAGACCCAGTACTTC.

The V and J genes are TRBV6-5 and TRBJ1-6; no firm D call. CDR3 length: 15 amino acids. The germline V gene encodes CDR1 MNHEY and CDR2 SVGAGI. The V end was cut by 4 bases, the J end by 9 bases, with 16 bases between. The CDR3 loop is CASSSVGPGTSPLHF. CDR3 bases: TGTGCCAGCAGTTCCGTCGGACCCGGAACTTCACCCCTCCACTTT.

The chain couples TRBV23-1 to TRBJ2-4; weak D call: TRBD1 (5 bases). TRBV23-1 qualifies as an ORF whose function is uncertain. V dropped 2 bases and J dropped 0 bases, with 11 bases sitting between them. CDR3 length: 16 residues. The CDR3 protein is CASSQTTALAKNIQYF. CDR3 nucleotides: TGCGCCAGCAGTCAAACGACAGCGTTAGCCAAAAACATTCAGTACTTC.

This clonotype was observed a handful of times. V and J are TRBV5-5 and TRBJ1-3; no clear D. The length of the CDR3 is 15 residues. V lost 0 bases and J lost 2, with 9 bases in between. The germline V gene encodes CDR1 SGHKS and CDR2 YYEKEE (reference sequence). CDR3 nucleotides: TGTGCCAGCAGCTTGGTGAGGGAGACTGGAAACACCATATATTTT. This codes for CASSLVRETGNTIYF.

For the CDR3, the DNA is TGTGCCAGTAGTATAGAGATCGGACCGCGAGCTAACTATGGCTACACCTTC. Protein: CASSIEIGPRANYGYTF. The rearrangement uses TRBV19 and TRBJ1-2; no definite D call. The CDR3 totals 17 residues. The V end was cut by 0 bases, the J end by 0 bases, with 14 bases between. CDR1 LNHDA and CDR2 SQIVND come from the germline V gene (reference sequence).

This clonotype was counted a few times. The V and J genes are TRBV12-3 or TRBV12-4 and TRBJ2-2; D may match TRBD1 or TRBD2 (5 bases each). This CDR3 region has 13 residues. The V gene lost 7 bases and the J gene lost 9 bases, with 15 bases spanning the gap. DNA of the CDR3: TGTGCCAGCACCACCTCTGGGGGAAGGGAGCTGTTTTTT. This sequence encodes CASTTSGGRELFF.

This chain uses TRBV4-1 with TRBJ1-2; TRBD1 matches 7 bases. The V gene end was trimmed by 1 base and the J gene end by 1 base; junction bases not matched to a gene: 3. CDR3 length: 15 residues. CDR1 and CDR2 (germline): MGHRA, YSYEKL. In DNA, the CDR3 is TGCGCCAGCAGCCAAGTTCGGGACAGTAACTATGGCTACACCTTC. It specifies CASSQVRDSNYGYTF.

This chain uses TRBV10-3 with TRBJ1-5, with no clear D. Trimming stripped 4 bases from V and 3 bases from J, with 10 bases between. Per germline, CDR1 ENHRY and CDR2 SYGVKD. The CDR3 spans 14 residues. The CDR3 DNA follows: TGTGCCATCAGTGCGTCTGGCGCCAATCAGCCCCAGCATTTT. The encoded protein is CAISASGANQPQHF.

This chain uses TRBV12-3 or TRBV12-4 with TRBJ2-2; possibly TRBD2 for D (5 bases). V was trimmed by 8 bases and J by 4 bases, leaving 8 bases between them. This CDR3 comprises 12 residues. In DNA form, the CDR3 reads TGTGCCAGCGGGAGTTCCACCGGGGAGCTGTTTTTT. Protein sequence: CASGSSTGELFF.

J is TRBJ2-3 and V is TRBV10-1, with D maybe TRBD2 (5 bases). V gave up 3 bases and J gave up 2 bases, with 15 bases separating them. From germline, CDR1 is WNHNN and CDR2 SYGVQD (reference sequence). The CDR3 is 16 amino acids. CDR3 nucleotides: TGCGCCAGCAGTGAATCGGGGAACAGAAACACAGATACGCAGTATTTT. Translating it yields CASSESGNRNTDTQYF.